This T cell receptor (beta chain) was identified in a study of T cell repertoires in cytomegalovirus infection. Study-wide background: Matching HLA type and CMV infection were both indicated by public TCR beta signatures.

Using its own MiXCR run on the reads, TCRdb lists one record per CDR3 protein. This sample carries about 830,000 distinct CDR3 sequences, about 30% of them seen once, and the ten largest clones take 9.5% to 15%. With 6 bases removed from V and 5 bases from J, the gap between germline ends came to 28 bases. The CDR3 extends over 17 amino acids. Germline V gene sequence: CDR1 SQVTM, CDR2 ANQGSEA. Note on this clonotype: The target antigen is unknown.

This specimen consisted of cultured CD8+ T cells from PBMCs, obtained from culture after CMV antigen stimulation. The V and J genes are TRBV29-1 and TRBJ1-1; D unclear. The clonotype originates from a human donor in good health (CMV status not recorded). Some clones in this sample may be carry-over from other donors' samples. The DNA for the CDR3 is TGCAGCGTCCCACTTCGCCAGACACGCTCGGGAGGGACTGAAGCTTTCTTT. Amino acids: CSVPLRQTRSGGTEAFF.